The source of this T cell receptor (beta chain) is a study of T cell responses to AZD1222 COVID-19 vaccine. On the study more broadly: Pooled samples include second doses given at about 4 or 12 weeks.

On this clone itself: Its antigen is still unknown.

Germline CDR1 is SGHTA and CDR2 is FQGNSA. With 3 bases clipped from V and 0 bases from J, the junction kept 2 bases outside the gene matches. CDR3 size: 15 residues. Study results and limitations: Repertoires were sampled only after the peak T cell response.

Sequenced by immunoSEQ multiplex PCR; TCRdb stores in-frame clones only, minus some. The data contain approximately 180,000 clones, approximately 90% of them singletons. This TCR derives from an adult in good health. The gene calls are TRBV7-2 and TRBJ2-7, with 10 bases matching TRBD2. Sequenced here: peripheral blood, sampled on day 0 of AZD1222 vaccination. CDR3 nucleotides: TGTGCCAGCAGCTTCCTAGCGGGGGCCTCCTACGAGCAGTACTTC. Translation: CASSFLAGASYEQYF.